The 9 T cell receptor beta chains given below trace back to one sample, sequenced in a study of cytomegalovirus exposure and HLA in healthy donors. Here immunoSEQ multiplex PCR was the method, and the copy in TCRdb shows in-frame clones only, minus some. The data hold tens of thousands of clones, with approximately 91% observed a single time. The sample comprised PBMCs. The receptors originated from a man between 25 and 39 years old in good health and CMV-seronegative.

The chain links TRBV4-1 to TRBJ1-2, with TRBD1 matching over 8 bases. The CDR3 extends over 13 amino acids. Germline V lookup: CDR1 MGHRA, CDR2 YSYEKL. Trimming took 5 bases from V and 8 from J; bases not matched to a gene: 7. CDR3 region: CASSFGQGNGYTF. The CDR3 region has the DNA TGCGCCAGCAGCTTTGGACAGGGTAACGGCTACACCTTC.

This chain connects TRBV7-6 to TRBJ2-3; D gene unclear. Germline values: CDR1 SGHVS, CDR2 FNYEAQ. The CDR3 loop spans 14 amino acids. V dropped 0 bases and J dropped 8 bases, with 12 bases sitting between them. CDR3 nucleotide sequence: TGTGCCAGCAGCTTAGCGCACCAGGCTGGTACGCAGTATTTT. Translated: CASSLAHQAGTQYF.

The genes are TRBV4-1 and TRBJ2-1, with D possibly TRBD2 on 7 matching bases. The CDR3 spans 17 residues. V dropped 1 base and J dropped 7 bases, with 20 bases sitting between them. Germline values: CDR1 MGHRA, CDR2 YSYEKL. The CDR3 DNA follows: TGCGCCAGCAGCCAAGGGGGGCTAGCGGTAAAAGGGAATGAGCAGTTCTTC. As protein: CASSQGGLAVKGNEQFF.

This chain links TRBV6-4 with TRBJ2-2, with 7 nucleotides matching TRBD1. Germline V gene lookup returns CDR1 MRHNA and CDR2 SNTAGT. This CDR3 is built from 14 residues. J lost 2 bases, V lost 8 bases, and 5 bases had no gene match. Written as DNA, the CDR3 is TGTGCCAGCGCCGACAGGGACAACACCGGGGAGCTGTTTTTT. The encoded protein is CASADRDNTGELFF.

This clone was observed a handful of times. The chain couples TRBV25-1 to TRBJ1-3; D call uncertain. Germline V CDR1 and CDR2: MGHDK, SYGVNS. Trimming left V 8 bases short and J 3 bases short, with 17 bases between. The CDR3 sequence is 15 residues long. The CDR3 sequence: CASGRGGVNGNTIYF. DNA for the CDR3: TGTGCCAGCGGCCGTGGCGGGGTGAATGGAAACACCATATATTTT.

The chain combines TRBV6-1 with TRBJ2-5; 9 positions agree with TRBD1. There are 13 residues in the CDR3. The V and J ends lost 7 bases and 3 bases, in that order; junction bases with no gene match: 3. Per germline, CDR1 MNHNS and CDR2 SASEGT. The CDR3 DNA reads TGTGCCAGCAACCGGGACAGGGAAGAGACCCAGTACTTC. Translating gives CASNRDREETQYF.

This clone was picked up one time. The V and J genes are TRBV2 and TRBJ1-1; D gene uncertain. Germline lookup yields CDR1 SNHLY and CDR2 FYNNEI. This CDR3 comprises 10 residues. V shed 9 bases and J shed 8 bases, with 10 bases lying between them. The CDR3 protein is CASRGVEAFF. The CDR3 DNA follows: TGTGCCAGTCGCGGGGTAGAAGCTTTCTTT.

The chain has TRBV2 and TRBJ2-5; a weak D match, TRBD2 (5 bases). This CDR3 region has 13 residues. CDR1 and CDR2 (germline): SNHLY, FYNNEI. The V and J ends lost 1 base and 3 bases respectively, with 6 bases between them. CDR3 DNA: TGTGCCAGCAGTGAAGTCGGGGAAGAGACCCAGTACTTC. This translates into CASSEVGEETQYF. The entire variable domain, with the rest obtained from reference TRBV2 and TRBJ2-5, is as follows: EPEVTQTPSHQVTQMGQEVILRCVPISNHLYFYWYRQILGQKVEFLVSFYNNEISEKSEIFDDQFSVERPDGSNFTLKIRSTKLEDSAMYFCASSEVGEETQYFGPGTRLLVL.

The chain has TRBV18 and TRBJ2-5; D is perhaps TRBD1 (6 bases). Germline values: CDR1 KGHSH, CDR2 LQKENI. This CDR3 spans 14 amino acids. The ends were cut back, 5 bases at V and 4 bases at J, with 14 bases in the middle. The DNA for the CDR3 is TGTGCCAGCTCAGCACAAACAGGGATAGAGACCCAGTACTTC. Protein sequence: CASSAQTGIETQYF.